Given below is one T cell receptor beta chain in context. Its cognate antigen is unknown. This entry is derived from a study of post-analysis software for immune sequencing data. Study-wide background: The study covered relapsing-remitting, secondary progressive and progressive-relapsing courses of multiple sclerosis.

Prepared libraries of TCR beta cDNA carried unique molecular identifiers. Each sample of roughly 1 to 11 million input T cells yielded roughly 500,000 cDNA molecules, so each molecule approximated one T cell. TCRdb fed the PCR reads into MiXCR, producing one record per CDR3 protein. This table holds roughly 730,000 distinct CDR3 sequences, roughly 27% found once. This CDR3 has 14 residues. CDR1 and CDR2 (germline): SNHLY, FYNNEI. Broader study findings: With F measure, samples from one preparation batch clustered together strongly. With TRBV5-6, TRBV5-1 and TRBV20-1 included, about 5 TRBV segments were more frequent in patients than in controls. A significant reduction in normalized Chao1 diversity was observed in multiple sclerosis patients versus controls.

Sequenced: blood. The TCR comes from a girl aged 10 to 17 with multiple sclerosis. The genes are TRBV2 and TRBJ2-4, with a possible D match to TRBD1 (7 bases). TRBJ2-5 matches the DNA end more closely, so the J call is doubtful. The CDR3 loop reads CAGGNRGPQETQYF. The CDR3 nucleotides read TGTGCCGGAGGGAACAGGGGCCCCCAAGAGACCCAGTACTTC.